These T cell receptor beta chains were read from a single sample in a study of cytomegalovirus exposure and HLA in healthy donors. Assay: immunoSEQ multiplex PCR; the TCRdb copy retains only in-frame clones and omits some. The sample gives 150,000 to 250,000 clones, about 80% of which show up once; about 2.1% is in the top ten. What was sequenced was PBMCs. All receptors come from a man between 25 and 39 years old in good health and CMV-seronegative. CDR3s include the opening cysteine and the closing phenylalanine or tryptophan. Clone size is stated in some rows and not others, as once, few, many or a class when expanded.

CDR3 protein: CASTKGTGGNIQYF; J gene: TRBJ2-4; V gene: TRBV6-5; clone size: -
CDR3 protein: CASSVRGQITGELFF; J gene: TRBJ2-2; V gene: TRBV9; clone size: -
CDR3 protein: CASSFRTGLETQYF; J gene: TRBJ2-5; V gene: TRBV5-1; clone size: -
CDR3 protein: CASSQDLGSYNEQFF; J gene: TRBJ2-1; V gene: TRBV4-1; clone size: once
CDR3 protein: CASSPEVQGTKNIQYF; J gene: TRBJ2-4; V gene: TRBV18; clone size: -
CDR3 protein: CATLPEGQGYEQYF; J gene: TRBJ2-7; V gene: TRBV21-1; clone size: -
CDR3 protein: CASSVAGSNQPQHF; J gene: TRBJ1-5; V gene: TRBV2; clone size: -
CDR3 protein: CASRRSSALSTDTQYF; J gene: TRBJ2-3; V gene: TRBV2; clone size: -
CDR3 protein: CASTLGLAVQETQYF; J gene: TRBJ2-5; V gene: TRBV7-8; clone size: -
CDR3 protein: CASSKGLAGGDQFF; J gene: TRBJ2-1; V gene: TRBV19; clone size: -
CDR3 protein: CASSKQGTNEKLFF; J gene: TRBJ1-4; V gene: TRBV2; clone size: few
CDR3 protein: CASSEGQDYGYTF; J gene: TRBJ1-2; V gene: TRBV5-1; clone size: -
CDR3 protein: CASSQGYRGRGSNQPQHF; J gene: TRBJ1-5; V gene: TRBV4-2; clone size: -
CDR3 protein: CASSFREPSGTDTQYF; J gene: TRBJ2-3; V gene: TRBV27; clone size: -
CDR3 protein: CASSLATPGLFIF; J gene: TRBJ2-7; V gene: TRBV7-2; clone size: -
CDR3 protein: CASSPTGNTEAFF; J gene: TRBJ1-1; V gene: TRBV28; clone size: -
CDR3 protein: CSAGTEEAFF; J gene: TRBJ1-1; V gene: TRBV29-1; clone size: once
CDR3 protein: CASSRLQGTTEAFF; J gene: TRBJ1-1; V gene: TRBV7-9; clone size: -
CDR3 protein: CASSLSGTATNEKLFF; J gene: TRBJ1-4; V gene: TRBV5-8; clone size: -
CDR3 protein: CASSLPPDRNNEQFF; J gene: TRBJ2-1; V gene: TRBV28; clone size: -
CDR3 protein: CASRPGGTHYSNQPQHF; J gene: TRBJ1-5; V gene: TRBV23-1; clone size: -
CDR3 protein: CASRQISNQPQHF; J gene: TRBJ1-5; V gene: TRBV2; clone size: -
CDR3 protein: CSVEVGTGGLGGYTF; J gene: TRBJ1-2; V gene: TRBV29-1; clone size: -
CDR3 protein: CASSYSAGRETQYF; J gene: TRBJ2-5; V gene: TRBV6-5; clone size: few